Following are 20 T cell receptor beta chains from one sample sequenced in a study of neoadjuvant anti-PD-1 for oral cavity cancer. This table comes from immunoSEQ multiplex PCR, and its TCRdb copy is limited to in-frame clones, with some not included. The sample shows 15,000 to 20,000 clones, 60% to 80% of them seen only once. The sequences come from PBMCs, collected before nivolumab (anti-PD-1) treatment. The receptors were gathered from a person between 35 and 79 years old with oral cavity squamous cell carcinoma.

This rearrangement joins TRBV5-6 to TRBJ1-2; TRBD1 aligns across 7 bases. The CDR3 consists of 13 residues. V shed 5 bases and J 7 bases; nucleotides not matched to a gene: 8. Germline V gives CDR1 SGHDT, CDR2 YYEEEE. The CDR3 reads CASRVVEGAGYTF. CDR3 in DNA: TGTGCCAGCAGAGTGGTCGAGGGGGCTGGCTACACCTTC.

The V and J genes are TRBV7-8 and TRBJ2-7; tentatively, D is TRBD1 or TRBD2 (5 bases each). The germline CDR1 and CDR2 sequences are SGHVS and FQNEAQ. V gave up 2 bases and J gave up 2 bases, with 13 bases separating them. The CDR3 runs 15 residues. DNA for the CDR3: TGTGCCAGCAGCTTAAGAGGGGAGCTTACCTACGAGCAGTACTTC. Translated, it gives CASSLRGELTYEQYF.

This clone was picked up one time. The rearrangement joins TRBV19 to TRBJ1-5; TRBD1 agrees at 8 bases. After removal of 8 bases from V and 5 bases from J, the junction contained 11 bases not matched to a gene. CDR1 and CDR2 (germline): LNHDA, SQIVND (reference sequence). This CDR3 comprises 15 residues. The CDR3 nucleotides read TGTGCCAGTGGCAACAGGGGGACCCTTTATCAGCCCCAGCATTTT. This encodes CASGNRGTLYQPQHF.

This chain joins TRBV14 and TRBJ1-3; 12 nucleotides line up with TRBD1. Germline loops: CDR1 SGHDN, CDR2 FVKESK. This CDR3 contains 16 residues. J was trimmed by 5 bases and V by 3 bases; bases with no gene match: 5. CDR3 coding DNA: TGTGCCAGCAGCCACCTGGGACAGGGGGCGAGAAACACCATATATTTT. Protein sequence: CASSHLGQGARNTIYF.

V gene TRBV2 combines with J gene TRBJ1-5; TRBD1 matches at 10 bases. The CDR3 is 14 amino acids. The V gene's germline CDR1 is SNHLY and CDR2 FYNNEI. Losses at the gene ends were 6 bases for V and 6 bases for J; bases not matched to a gene: 5. The CDR3 nucleotides are TGTGCCAGCAGGGACAGGGGGTCGGCTCAGCCCCAGCATTTT. As protein: CASRDRGSAQPQHF.

The V gene is TRBV2, the J gene TRBJ1-1; D is unresolved. This CDR3 is built from 13 residues. Germline V gene lookup returns CDR1 SNHLY and CDR2 FYNNEI. Trimming stripped 11 bases from V and 4 bases from J, with 17 bases between. CDR3 protein: CASRVGRSTEAFF. The CDR3, as DNA: TGTGCCTCTCGAGTCGGACGATCCACTGAAGCTTTCTTT. The full variable domain, in which reference TRBV2 and TRBJ1-1 provide the parts outside the CDR3, is EPEVTQTPSHQVTQMGQEVILRCVPISNHLYFYWYRQILGQKVEFLVSFYNNEISEKSEIFDDQFSVERPDGSNFTLKIRSTKLEDSAMYFCASRVGRSTEAFFGQGTRLTVV.

The rearrangement joins TRBV7-9 to TRBJ2-3; D uncertain. There are 11 residues in the CDR3. Germline V CDR1 and CDR2: SEHNR, FQNEAQ (reference sequence). V shed 8 bases and J shed 4 bases, with 7 bases lying between them. This chain's CDR3 is CASAPSDTQYF. DNA of the CDR3: TGTGCCAGCGCCCCTTCAGATACGCAGTATTTT.

The V gene is TRBV27, the J gene TRBJ2-3; no clear D gene. The CDR3 runs 17 residues. The germline V gene has CDR1 MNHEY and CDR2 SMNVEV (reference sequence). V lost 5 bases, J lost 0 bases, and 18 bases lay in between. The CDR3 loop reads CASSLLPLTASTDTQYF. The CDR3 DNA is TGTGCCAGCAGTCTTCTCCCCCTAACAGCGAGCACAGATACGCAGTATTTT.

This chain connects TRBV6-1 to TRBJ2-3; D is tentatively TRBD1 or TRBD2 (5 bases each). Trimming removed 2 bases at V and 3 bases at J, with 12 bases between. CDR3 length equals 15 residues. Germline V CDR1 and CDR2: MNHNS, SASEGT. The CDR3 loop reads CASSELRGGTDTQYF. CDR3 DNA sequence: TGTGCCAGCAGTGAATTGAGGGGTGGGACAGATACGCAGTATTTT.

The chain links TRBV7-9 to TRBJ1-4, with D tentatively TRBD1 (5 bases). Germline lookup yields CDR1 SEHNR and CDR2 FQNEAQ (reference sequence). CDR3 size: 15 residues. V was trimmed by 4 bases and J by 8 bases, leaving 17 bases between them. In DNA, the CDR3 is TGTGCCAGCAGCTCCTACCCCGCCGGGGGAGAAAAACTGTTTTTT. This gives the protein CASSSYPAGGEKLFF.

The chain recombines TRBV28 with TRBJ1-5, with 11 bases identical to TRBD1. J lost 0 bases, V lost 4 bases, and 5 bases had no gene match. Germline-derived CDR1 and CDR2 are MDHEN and SYDVKM. The CDR3 has 17 amino acids. The CDR3 loop is CASSSLDRGHSNQPQHF. In DNA, the CDR3 is TGTGCCAGCAGTTCGTTGGACAGGGGGCATAGCAATCAGCCCCAGCATTTT.

The CDR3 bases are TGTGCCAGCAGGACAGGGATAGGCTACGAGCAGTACTTC. Protein sequence: CASRTGIGYEQYF. This chain connects TRBV6-5 to TRBJ2-7; 7 bases are shared with TRBD1. Trimming took 6 bases from V and 3 from J; bases not matched to a gene: 5. This CDR3 has 13 amino acids. Germline assignment: CDR1 MNHEY and CDR2 SVGAGI.

This chain links TRBV14 with TRBJ2-7, with D perhaps matching TRBD2 (6 bases). The length of the CDR3 is 15 residues. The V end was cut by 4 bases, the J end by 2 bases, with 15 bases between. The V gene's germline CDR1 is SGHDN and CDR2 FVKESK. CDR3 DNA: TGTGCCAGCAGCCCCGGGAGTGGGGCTACCTACGAGCAGTACTTC. Its translation: CASSPGSGATYEQYF.

This sequence joins TRBV5-1 and TRBJ2-7; 7 bases map to TRBD2. CDR3 length: 15 residues. Germline CDR1 and CDR2: SGHRS and YFSETQ. V was pared by 0 bases and J by 7 bases, with 10 bases of the junction left unmatched. The CDR3 nucleotides are TGCGCCAGCAGCTTGGAGGGACGGGGGGAGACGGAGCAGTACTTC. It yields the protein CASSLEGRGETEQYF.

The chain combines TRBV11-2 with TRBJ2-1; TRBD2 is a possible D gene (5 bases). The length of the CDR3 is 15 residues. The germline CDR1 and CDR2 sequences are SGHAT and FQNNGV. V lost 1 base to trimming and J lost 3 bases, with 10 bases between them. CDR3 sequence reads: CASSLGEGNYNEQFF. The CDR3 bases are TGTGCCAGCAGCTTAGGCGAGGGAAACTACAATGAGCAGTTCTTC.

V and J are TRBV25-1 and TRBJ2-2; D gene unclear. This CDR3 has 13 amino acids. The V end was cut by 4 bases, the J end by 2 bases, with 5 bases between. The germline gives CDR1 MGHDK, CDR2 SYGVNS. CDR3 nucleotide sequence: TGTGCCAGCAGTGGACCCAACACCGGGGAGCTGTTTTTT. Translated: CASSGPNTGELFF.

V and J are TRBV9 and TRBJ1-1, with D maybe TRBD1 (5 bases). Trimming cost V 0 bases and J 8 bases, with 11 bases left between them. Germline V lookup: CDR1 SGDLS, CDR2 YYNGEE. CDR3 length equals 13 residues. The CDR3 region is CASSVATQGEAFF. The CDR3 DNA follows: TGTGCCAGCAGCGTAGCTACCCAGGGAGAAGCTTTCTTT. The variable domain in full, completed from reference TRBV9 and TRBJ1-1, reads DSGVTQTPKHLITATGQRVTLRCSPRSGDLSVYWYQQSLDQGLQFLIQYYNGEERAKGNILERFSAQQFPDLHSELNLSSLELGDSALYFCASSVATQGEAFFGQGTRLTVV.

CDR3 nucleotides: TGCGCCAGCAGACCCCGGGAGGAGTCCGAGGCCGAGCAGTACTTC. The encoded protein is CASRPREESEAEQYF. This sequence joins TRBV5-1 and TRBJ2-7; 7 nucleotides line up with TRBD2. The CDR3 consists of 15 residues. Germline-derived CDR1 and CDR2 are SGHRS and YFSETQ. V lost 5 bases, J lost 6 bases, and 14 bases stayed unmatched.

The chain combines TRBV5-6 with TRBJ2-1; a weak D match, TRBD2 (6 bases). The germline V and J ends were trimmed by 1 base and 5 bases, with 13 bases remaining between them. From germline, CDR1 is SGHDT and CDR2 YYEEEE. This CDR3 has 15 residues. The CDR3 sequence: CASSLFLALDNEQFF. CDR3 DNA sequence: TGTGCCAGCAGCTTGTTCCTAGCGCTCGACAATGAGCAGTTCTTC.

V is TRBV11-1 and J is TRBJ2-7, with 9 bases lining up with TRBD2. The CDR3 is 15 amino acids. Germline CDR1 is SGHAT and CDR2 is FQDESV (reference sequence). With 5 bases clipped from V and 2 bases from J, the junction kept 7 bases outside the gene matches. The chain's CDR3 is CASSQKAGGPYEQYF. For the CDR3, the DNA is TGTGCCAGCAGCCAAAAAGCGGGAGGACCCTACGAGCAGTACTTC. The full variable domain, its missing parts supplied by reference TRBV11-1 and TRBJ2-7, is EAEVAQSPRYKITEKSQAVAFWCDPISGHATLYWYRQILGQGPELLVQFQDESVVDDSQLPKDRFSAERLKGVDSTLKIQPAELGDSAMYLCASSQKAGGPYEQYFGPGTRLTVT.